This T cell receptor beta chain is drawn from a study of shared clonotypes between healthy human individuals. Overall study results and limits: Relative to memory subsets, naive subsets generally showed larger estimated richness.

The authors ran the assay at deep level. Clones were read by immunoSEQ multiplex PCR, and TCRdb kept only the in-frame ones, dropping some. This sample has about 960,000 clones, with over 60% found just once. CDR3 length equals 16 residues. The V end lost 0 bases, the J end lost 0 bases, and 12 bases lay between the germline ends. CDR1 is LGHNT and CDR2 is FRNRAP in the germline V gene. Notes on this clone: The antigen is not known.

The chain employs TRBV12-5 and TRBJ2-7; no firm D call. The sequence derives from a man aged 18 to 30 in good health. The sequenced sample consisted of memory CD4+ T cells sorted from blood. The subset denotes: CD45RA-negative fraction. The CDR3 DNA is TGTGCTAGTGGTTTGGTACTAACAGCTCACTCCTACGAGCAGTACTTC. Encoded protein: CASGLVLTAHSYEQYF. Full variable domain (missing parts from reference TRBV12-5 and TRBJ2-7): DARVTQTPRHKVTEMGQEVTMRCQPILGHNTVFWYRQTMMQGLELLAYFRNRAPLDDSGMPKDRFSAEMPDATLATLKIQPSEPRDSAVYFCASGLVLTAHSYEQYFGPGTRLTVT.